A selection of T cell receptor beta chains follows, all from one sample in a study of beta chain features in type 1 diabetes. Measured with immunoSEQ multiplex PCR; TCRdb has only the in-frame clones, and not every one. This sample has hundreds of thousands of clones; over 12% occur once, and the top ten carry 0.03% to 0.04%. Specimen: naive CD4+ T cells from blood. These TCRs come from a man in his late teens or twenties with type 1 diabetes. The CDR3 runs from the conserved cysteine through the conserved F or W. A D gene is named only where the DNA matches it firmly. Size is stated for part of the rows, as once, few or many counts, or as a class when the clone is expanded.

d_call: TRBD2
j_call: TRBJ2-5
v_call: TRBV7-2
clone_size: few
cdr3_nt: TGTGCCAGCAGCCGGGGGGATGGGGAGACCCAGTACTTC
cdr3_aa: CASSRGDGETQYF

d_call: NA
j_call: TRBJ2-7
v_call: TRBV30
clone_size: NA
cdr3_nt: TGTGCCTGGAGTGTGGTGTCCTACGAGCAGTACTTC
cdr3_aa: CAWSVVSYEQYF

d_call: NA
j_call: TRBJ2-1
v_call: TRBV11-2
clone_size: NA
cdr3_nt: TGTGCCAGCAGCTTAGGCTTCGTAGGGACACTTAGCTCCTACAATGAGCAGTTCTTC
cdr3_aa: CASSLGFVGTLSSYNEQFF

d_call: NA
j_call: TRBJ2-5
v_call: TRBV29-1
clone_size: few
cdr3_nt: TGCAGCCAAGGGCGGGACGAGGGGGAGACCCAGTACTTC
cdr3_aa: CSQGRDEGETQYF

d_call: TRBD2
j_call: TRBJ2-3
v_call: TRBV29-1
clone_size: NA
cdr3_nt: TGCAGCGTTGGCGGGACTAGTGGTACAGATACGCAGTATTTT
cdr3_aa: CSVGGTSGTDTQYF

d_call: NA
j_call: TRBJ1-5
v_call: TRBV6-1
clone_size: NA
cdr3_nt: TGTGCCAGCAGTCTGAGGATTAGCAATCAGCCCCAGCATTTT
cdr3_aa: CASSLRISNQPQHF

d_call: NA
j_call: TRBJ1-5
v_call: TRBV2
clone_size: few
cdr3_nt: TGTGCCAGCACAGTACAGTTCGTTCAGCCCCAGCATTTT
cdr3_aa: CASTVQFVQPQHF

d_call: TRBD1
j_call: TRBJ1-2
v_call: TRBV7-2
clone_size: few
cdr3_nt: TGTGCCAGCAGCTTAGTAGGGGGCGCCGACTATGGCTACACCTTC
cdr3_aa: CASSLVGGADYGYTF

d_call: TRBD2
j_call: TRBJ2-1
v_call: TRBV27
clone_size: NA
cdr3_nt: TGTGCCAGCAGTCTGATGACTAGCGGGAGTGGAAATGAGCAGTTCTTC
cdr3_aa: CASSLMTSGSGNEQFF

d_call: NA
j_call: TRBJ2-4
v_call: TRBV4-1
clone_size: NA
cdr3_nt: TGCGCCAGCAGCCAAGATCGAACAGAACCTCAAAACATTCAGTACTTC
cdr3_aa: CASSQDRTEPQNIQYF

d_call: NA
j_call: TRBJ2-3
v_call: TRBV9
clone_size: NA
cdr3_nt: TGTGCCAGCAGCGTAGATGCGGGACGAACTGCAGATACGCAGTATTTT
cdr3_aa: CASSVDAGRTADTQYF

d_call: NA
j_call: TRBJ1-6
v_call: TRBV2
clone_size: NA
cdr3_nt: TGTGCCAGCAGGAGTGAGGGCAATTCACCCCTCCACTTT
cdr3_aa: CASRSEGNSPLHF

d_call: TRBD1
j_call: TRBJ1-4
v_call: TRBV25-1
clone_size: NA
cdr3_nt: TGTGCCAGCAGTGAGGCGGGACAGGGGCTAGAAAAACTGTTTTTT
cdr3_aa: CASSEAGQGLEKLFF

d_call: NA
j_call: TRBJ2-5
v_call: TRBV12-5
clone_size: few
cdr3_nt: TGTGCTAGTGGTTTGGTTAGACAGGAGAGCCAAGAGACCCAGTACTTC
cdr3_aa: CASGLVRQESQETQYF

d_call: NA
j_call: TRBJ2-7
v_call: TRBV6-5
clone_size: NA
cdr3_nt: TGTGCCAGCAGTTACCGCGAAGGGACCTACGAGCAGTACTTC
cdr3_aa: CASSYREGTYEQYF

d_call: NA
j_call: TRBJ2-7
v_call: TRBV6-5
clone_size: NA
cdr3_nt: TGTGCCAGCAGTGCGCTCGGCTACGAGCAGTACTTC
cdr3_aa: CASSALGYEQYF

d_call: NA
j_call: TRBJ1-2
v_call: TRBV6-5
clone_size: NA
cdr3_nt: TGTGCCAGCAGTTACTCCCGAGAGATTGGGGACTATGGCTACACCTTC
cdr3_aa: CASSYSREIGDYGYTF

d_call: NA
j_call: TRBJ1-5
v_call: TRBV30
clone_size: few
cdr3_nt: TGTGCCTGGAGGCCAGGCACGTCCCGGCCCCAGCATTTT
cdr3_aa: CAWRPGTSRPQHF

d_call: NA
j_call: TRBJ1-4
v_call: TRBV7-2
clone_size: NA
cdr3_nt: TGTGCCAGCAGCGGCCGAGCTCGGGACGTAGGAGAAAAACTGTTTTTT
cdr3_aa: CASSGRARDVGEKLFF

d_call: NA
j_call: TRBJ2-7
v_call: TRBV7-2
clone_size: few
cdr3_nt: TGTGCCAGCAGCCCCCCGGCGGTTTTAATCTACGAGCAGTACTTC
cdr3_aa: CASSPPAVLIYEQYF

d_call: NA
j_call: TRBJ2-1
v_call: TRBV5-6
clone_size: NA
cdr3_nt: TGTGCCAGCAGCGGACGTGGGACTTACAATGAGCAGTTCTTC
cdr3_aa: CASSGRGTYNEQFF

d_call: NA
j_call: TRBJ2-3
v_call: TRBV4-2
clone_size: NA
cdr3_nt: TGTGCCAGCAGCCAATCAGATACGCAGTATTTT
cdr3_aa: CASSQSDTQYF